This passage covers 24 T cell receptor beta chains from one sample sequenced in a study of T-cell reconstitution after alpha-beta-depleted transplantation in children. Construction of the TCRbeta library involved unique molecular identifiers. TCRdb ran MiXCR on the PCR reads and lists one entry per CDR3 protein. This sample yields 780,000 or so distinct CDR3 sequences, of which roughly 16% are seen a single time; 5% belongs to the top ten. The sequencing used PBMCs, mostly from graft donor cells, collected 360 days after TCRalphabeta/CD19-depleted stem cell transplant. These receptor sequences come from a male patient younger than 18 who had a stem cell transplant for acute lymphoblastic leukemia, so the T cells may come from the graft donor.

This chain links TRBV29-1 with TRBJ1-2, with 7 bases that match TRBD1. The CDR3 loop spans 13 amino acids. The V segment lost 6 bases and the J segment 4 bases; nucleotides outside the gene matches: 8. Germline CDR1 is SQVTM and CDR2 is ANQGSEA. The DNA for the CDR3 is TGCAGCGTGTCCGGGACAGACCCCTATGGCTACACCTTC. Translated, it gives CSVSGTDPYGYTF.

The rearrangement links TRBV7-9 to TRBJ2-1, with TRBD2 identical over 8 bases. With V trimmed by 5 bases and J by 4 bases, 7 bases remained unmatched. The germline V gene encodes CDR1 SEHNR and CDR2 FQNEAQ (reference sequence). The CDR3 spans 15 residues. The CDR3 sequence: CASSPGGGQYNEQFF. DNA for the CDR3: TGTGCCAGCAGCCCGGGGGGGGGGCAGTACAATGAGCAGTTCTTC.

This sequence joins TRBV7-9 and TRBJ1-2; no clear D gene. The ends were cut back, 8 bases at V and 4 bases at J, with 14 bases in the middle. This CDR3 comprises 13 residues. CDR1 and CDR2 (germline): SEHNR, FQNEAQ (reference sequence). The CDR3 DNA sequence: TGTGCCAGCGCAACCGGGAGCCTCTATGGCTACACCTTC. Its translation: CASATGSLYGYTF.

This clonotype was recorded a few times. The chain joins TRBV20-1 to TRBJ1-5; possible D gene TRBD1, 6 bases. Germline CDR1 DFQATT, CDR2 SNEGSKA (reference sequence). This CDR3 region has 14 residues. Trimming left V 3 bases short and J 0 bases short, with 9 bases between. The CDR3: CSARGHLSNQPQHF. The CDR3 bases are TGCAGTGCTAGGGGACATCTTAGCAATCAGCCCCAGCATTTT.

This clonotype was counted a few times. This chain joins TRBV29-1 and TRBJ1-2, with D maybe TRBD1 (5 bases). Per the germline V gene, CDR1 is SQVTM and CDR2 is ANQGSEA. V lost 1 base and J lost 4, with 19 bases in between. The CDR3 is 16 amino acids. The CDR3 nucleotides read TGCAGCGTTGAAGGAGTTTCGGGACCGCTTAGCTATGGCTACACCTTC. This gives the protein CSVEGVSGPLSYGYTF.

This clonotype was counted only a few times. The V gene is TRBV5-1, the J gene TRBJ2-5; D gene ambiguous. The ends were cut back, 5 bases at V and 0 bases at J, with 11 bases in the middle. The CDR3 runs 14 residues. The germline V gene has CDR1 SGHRS and CDR2 YFSETQ. CDR3 in DNA: TGCGCCAGCAGTTCTGCAGCCCACCAAGAGACCCAGTACTTC. Its protein product is CASSSAAHQETQYF.

V and J are TRBV5-6 and TRBJ2-1, with TRBD1 matching 9 bases. The CDR3 spans 16 residues. V gave up 1 base and J gave up 3 bases; unmatched junction bases: 5. Germline lookup yields CDR1 SGHDT and CDR2 YYEEEE. The CDR3 loop reads CASSLLGQGRYNEQFF. The CDR3 DNA sequence: TGTGCCAGCAGCTTGTTGGGACAGGGACGCTACAATGAGCAGTTCTTC.

There are a few counts of this clonotype. One junction end disagrees with the germline gene, perhaps due to a read error. CDR3 protein: CSARDRQDAF. DNA of the CDR3: TGCAGTGCTAGAGATCGGCAGGACGCCTTC. This rearrangement joins TRBV20-1 to TRBJ1-2; no clear D. In germline, CDR1 is DFQATT, CDR2 SNEGSKA (reference sequence). The CDR3 extends over 10 amino acids.

This chain joins TRBV5-1 and TRBJ1-4; a possible D gene is TRBD1 (6 bases). V was pared by 3 bases and J by 5 bases, with 11 bases between. The CDR3 totals 14 residues. Germline-derived CDR1 and CDR2 are SGHRS and YFSETQ. The CDR3 sequence: CASSSGTQNEKLFF. In nucleotides, the CDR3 is TGCGCCAGCAGCTCCGGGACACAGAATGAAAAACTGTTTTTT. The variable domain in full, with the rest retrieved from reference TRBV5-1 and TRBJ1-4, is KAGVTQTPRYLIKTRGQQVTLSCSPISGHRSVSWYQQTPGQGLQFLFEYFSETQRNKGNFPGRFSGRQFSNSRSEMNVSTLELGDSALYLCASSSGTQNEKLFFGSGTQLSVL.

The chain uses TRBV21-1 and TRBJ2-5. TRBV21-1 is described as a pseudogene. This CDR3 comprises 16 residues. The CDR3 nucleotides are TGTGCCAGCAGCCTTAGGGGCCTCTTTCACCAAGAGACCCAGTACTTC. Its protein product is CASSLRGLFHQETQYF.

This clonotype has ten or more counts. The rearrangement uses TRBV5-1 and TRBJ2-7; 8 bases match TRBD1. This CDR3 is built from 14 residues. With 3 bases clipped from V and 0 bases from J, the junction kept 2 bases outside the gene matches. Germline V gives CDR1 SGHRS, CDR2 YFSETQ. The CDR3 DNA follows: TGCGCCAGCAGCTCACAGGGGGGCTCCTACGAGCAGTACTTC. This sequence encodes CASSSQGGSYEQYF.

This chain uses TRBV19 with TRBJ2-1, with TRBD2 as a possible D gene (6 bases). This CDR3 region has 16 residues. Trimming left V 0 bases short and J 4 bases short, with 13 bases between. Germline CDR1 and CDR2: LNHDA and SQIVND (reference sequence). CDR3 DNA: TGTGCCAGTAGTATAGACTCCGGGACTGTATACAATGAGCAGTTCTTC. Residues: CASSIDSGTVYNEQFF.

The genes are TRBV20-1 and TRBJ2-2; TRBD1 might be the D (6 bases). Trimming removed 0 bases at V and 5 bases at J, with 13 bases between. Germline lookup yields CDR1 DFQATT and CDR2 SNEGSKA (reference sequence). This CDR3 is built from 15 residues. In DNA form, the CDR3 reads TGCAGTGCTAGAGATTCGGGACACAGAACCGGGGAGCTGTTTTTT. Protein product: CSARDSGHRTGELFF.

This sequence joins TRBV5-1 and TRBJ2-7; TRBD2 aligns across 8 bases. The V segment lost 2 bases and the J segment 3 bases; nucleotides outside the gene matches: 4. The germline V gene has CDR1 SGHRS and CDR2 YFSETQ. The CDR3 spans 14 residues. CDR3 residues: CASSFKGLGYEQYF. CDR3 coding DNA: TGCGCCAGCAGCTTCAAGGGACTAGGCTACGAGCAGTACTTC.

This clonotype was observed a few times. CDR3 sequence reads: CASSCRSGLFYYGEQFF. The CDR3 DNA reads as TGCGCCAGCAGCTGCCGTTCGGGACTGTTTTATTACGGTGAGCAGTTCTTC. The chain recombines TRBV5-1 with TRBJ2-1; D possibly corresponds to TRBD2 (6 bases). V lost 3 bases to trimming and J lost 9 bases, with 25 bases between them. Germline CDR1 is SGHRS and CDR2 is YFSETQ. The CDR3 spans 17 residues.

This clonotype was detected only a few times. V usage is TRBV11-2 and J usage is TRBJ2-5, with 10 bases that match TRBD2. This CDR3 is built from 17 residues. CDR1 and CDR2 (germline): SGHAT, FQNNGV. The V gene end was trimmed by 3 bases and the J gene end by 2 bases; junction bases not matched to a gene: 9. The CDR3: CASSFSPWTSGQETQYF. Written as DNA, the CDR3 is TGTGCCAGCAGCTTTTCCCCCTGGACTAGCGGTCAAGAGACCCAGTACTTC.

V is TRBV2 and J is TRBJ1-1; 8 bases align to TRBD1. V was pared by 6 bases and J by 0 bases, with 6 bases of the junction left unmatched. The CDR3 contains 15 residues. CDR1 and CDR2 (germline): SNHLY, FYNNEI. CDR3 sequence: CASRAEQGVNTEAFF. The CDR3 DNA reads TGTGCCAGCAGGGCTGAACAGGGGGTGAACACTGAAGCTTTCTTT.

In this sample, this clonotype turned up a few times. The chain couples TRBV20-1 to TRBJ2-3; 12 nucleotides line up with TRBD2. The germline V gene has CDR1 DFQATT and CDR2 SNEGSKA (reference sequence). There are 18 residues in the CDR3. Trimming took 3 bases from V and 1 from J; bases not matched to a gene: 11. This chain's CDR3 is CSASPPTSGSLGTDTQYF. CDR3 nucleotide sequence: TGCAGTGCTAGTCCCCCGACTAGCGGGAGTTTGGGCACAGATACGCAGTATTTT.

This clonotype was picked up a small number of times. The J gene is TRBJ2-7, the V gene TRBV7-8, with TRBD2 identical over 11 bases. Germline CDR1 and CDR2: SGHVS and FQNEAQ. This CDR3 is built from 15 residues. Trimming cost V 2 bases and J 4 bases; bases outside gene matches: 4. CDR3 protein: CASSLLAGGGYEQYF. CDR3 DNA: TGTGCCAGCAGCTTACTAGCGGGAGGAGGTTACGAGCAGTACTTC.

This clonotype has more than one count but fewer than ten. The chain uses TRBV15 and TRBJ2-7, with D tentatively TRBD1 (6 bases). CDR3 size: 14 residues. In germline, CDR1 is LNHNV, CDR2 YYDKDF (reference sequence). The V end lost 6 bases, the J end lost 1 base, and 13 bases lay between the germline ends. This CDR3 is CATSTGSRSYEQYF. The CDR3, as DNA: TGTGCCACCAGTACAGGGAGTCGGTCCTACGAGCAGTACTTC.

This clonotype was detected a few times. The rearrangement joins TRBV5-6 to TRBJ2-1; 7 bases are shared with TRBD2. Per the germline V gene, CDR1 is SGHDT and CDR2 is YYEEEE. Trimming cost V 4 bases and J 8 bases; bases outside gene matches: 9. CDR3 length: 14 amino acids. CDR3 DNA: TGTGCCAGCAGCCTGGTGGGGCGGGAGTATGAGCAGTTCTTC. Protein: CASSLVGREYEQFF.

This chain uses TRBV24-1 with TRBJ2-1, with a tentative D call TRBD2 (5 bases). The germline gives CDR1 KGHDR, CDR2 SFDVKD. Trimming pared 5 bases from V and 9 bases from J, leaving 13 bases between. This CDR3 is built from 13 residues. CDR3 coding DNA: TGTGCCACCAGTGGAGGGAGCGTGGGTGAGCAGTTCTTC. This gives the protein CATSGGSVGEQFF.

This clonotype showed up just a few times. The V and J genes are TRBV24-1 and TRBJ2-3; D is possibly TRBD2 (5 bases). CDR3 length: 13 amino acids. CDR1 is KGHDR, CDR2 SFDVKD, per germline. V lost 9 bases to trimming and J lost 6 bases, with 15 bases between them. The CDR3 nucleotides are TGTGCCACCTCGGCCGGGGTCGAGGATACGCAGTATTTT. Amino acids: CATSAGVEDTQYF.

As regards this clonotype: The conserved phenylalanine or tryptophan is not found at the CDR3 terminus, so this likely reflects a read error. The DNA is omitted, as the CDR3 cannot be located on it reliably, and the CDR3 follows TCRdb's listing. The V and J genes are TRBV5-1 and TRBJ2-3; TRBD1 was called by the table and not checked on the DNA. With termini counted, the CDR3 has 13 amino acids. The V gene's germline CDR1 is SGHRS and CDR2 YFSETQ. The CDR3 loop is CASSLVVTGGLYL.